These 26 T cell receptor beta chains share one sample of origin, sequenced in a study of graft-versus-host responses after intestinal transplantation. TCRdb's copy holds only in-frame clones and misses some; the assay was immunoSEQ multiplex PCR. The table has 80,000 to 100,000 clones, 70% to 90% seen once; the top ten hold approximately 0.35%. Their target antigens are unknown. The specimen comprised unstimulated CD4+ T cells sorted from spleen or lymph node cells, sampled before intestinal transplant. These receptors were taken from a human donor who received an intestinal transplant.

The chain's CDR3 is CASRYTGGPDTQYF. DNA for the CDR3: TGTGCCAGCAGGTATACAGGGGGCCCAGATACGCAGTATTTT. The rearrangement uses TRBV2 and TRBJ2-3; 9 nucleotides agree with TRBD1. Germline V gives CDR1 SNHLY, CDR2 FYNNEI. The V gene end was trimmed by 6 bases and the J gene end by 4 bases; junction bases not matched to a gene: 5. CDR3 length equals 14 residues. Full variable domain (missing parts from reference TRBV2 and TRBJ2-3): EPEVTQTPSHQVTQMGQEVILRCVPISNHLYFYWYRQILGQKVEFLVSFYNNEISEKSEIFDDQFSVERPDGSNFTLKIRSTKLEDSAMYFCASRYTGGPDTQYFGPGTRLTVL.

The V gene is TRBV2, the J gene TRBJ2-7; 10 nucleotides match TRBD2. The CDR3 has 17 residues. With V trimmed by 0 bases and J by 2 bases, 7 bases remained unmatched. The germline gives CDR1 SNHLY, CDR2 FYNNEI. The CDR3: CASSEAGLAGAPYEQYF. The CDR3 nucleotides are TGTGCCAGCAGTGAAGCGGGGCTAGCGGGGGCCCCCTACGAGCAGTACTTC.

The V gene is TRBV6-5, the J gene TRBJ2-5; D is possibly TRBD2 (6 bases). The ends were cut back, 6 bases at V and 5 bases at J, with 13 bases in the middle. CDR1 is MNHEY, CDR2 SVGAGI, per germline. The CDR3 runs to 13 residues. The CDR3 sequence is CASSAGSSETQYF. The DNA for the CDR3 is TGTGCCAGCAGCGCCGGGAGTTCGGAGACCCAGTACTTC.

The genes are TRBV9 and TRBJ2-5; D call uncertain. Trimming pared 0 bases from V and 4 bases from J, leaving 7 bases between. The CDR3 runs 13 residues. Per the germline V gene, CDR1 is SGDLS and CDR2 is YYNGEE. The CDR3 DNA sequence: TGTGCCAGCAGCGTAGAGGCAGGAGAGACCCAGTACTTC. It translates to CASSVEAGETQYF.

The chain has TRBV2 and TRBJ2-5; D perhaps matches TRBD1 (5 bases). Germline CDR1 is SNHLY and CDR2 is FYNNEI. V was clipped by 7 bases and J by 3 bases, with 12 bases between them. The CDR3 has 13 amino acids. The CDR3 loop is CASKGYGEETQYF. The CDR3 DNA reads TGTGCCAGCAAGGGGTATGGGGAAGAGACCCAGTACTTC.

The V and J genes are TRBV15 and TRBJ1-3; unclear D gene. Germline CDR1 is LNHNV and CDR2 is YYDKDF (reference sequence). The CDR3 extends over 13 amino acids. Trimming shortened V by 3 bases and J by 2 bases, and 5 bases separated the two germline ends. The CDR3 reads CATSSSAGNTIYF. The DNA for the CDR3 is TGTGCCACCAGCAGCAGTGCTGGAAACACCATATATTTT.

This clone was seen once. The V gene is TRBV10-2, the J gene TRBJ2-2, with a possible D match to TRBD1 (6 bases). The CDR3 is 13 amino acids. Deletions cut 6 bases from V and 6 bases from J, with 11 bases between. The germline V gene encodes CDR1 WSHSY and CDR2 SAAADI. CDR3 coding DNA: TGCGCCAGCAGCTGGGGGCTAGCCGGGGAGCTGTTTTTT. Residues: CASSWGLAGELFF.

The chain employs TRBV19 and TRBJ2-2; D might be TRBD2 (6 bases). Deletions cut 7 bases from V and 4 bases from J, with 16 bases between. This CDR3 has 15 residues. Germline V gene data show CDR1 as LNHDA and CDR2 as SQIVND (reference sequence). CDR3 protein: CASIGESGPTGELFF. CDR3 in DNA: TGTGCCAGTATCGGTGAGAGCGGGCCCACCGGGGAGCTGTTTTTT.

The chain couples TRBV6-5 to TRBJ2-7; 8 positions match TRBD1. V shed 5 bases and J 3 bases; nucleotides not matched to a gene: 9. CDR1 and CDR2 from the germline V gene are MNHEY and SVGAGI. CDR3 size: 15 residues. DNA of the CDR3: TGTGCCAGCAGTCAGTCCGGGACAGGCCTCTACGAGCAGTACTTC. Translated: CASSQSGTGLYEQYF.

The CDR3 reads CASSRSLLAVTDTQYF. CDR3 sequence (DNA): TGTGCCAGCAGCCGCTCCCTTCTAGCGGTCACAGATACGCAGTATTTT. This chain joins TRBV7-9 and TRBJ2-3; 7 positions match TRBD2. This CDR3 spans 16 amino acids. CDR1 is SEHNR, CDR2 FQNEAQ, per germline (reference sequence). The trim removed 5 bases at V and 2 bases at J, leaving 10 bases unmatched.

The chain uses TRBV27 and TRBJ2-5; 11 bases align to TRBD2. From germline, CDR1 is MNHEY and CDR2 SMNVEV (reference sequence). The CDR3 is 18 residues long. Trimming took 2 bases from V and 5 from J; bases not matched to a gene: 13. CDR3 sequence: CASSLLPLAGGRRETQYF. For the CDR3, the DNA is TGTGCCAGCAGTTTACTCCCTTTAGCGGGGGGGCGTAGGGAGACCCAGTACTTC.

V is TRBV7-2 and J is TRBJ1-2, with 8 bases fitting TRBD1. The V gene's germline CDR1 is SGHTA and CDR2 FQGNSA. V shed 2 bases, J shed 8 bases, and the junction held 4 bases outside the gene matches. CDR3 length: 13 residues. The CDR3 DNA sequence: TGTGCCAGCAGCTTATCCAGGGGGCGCGGCTACACCTTC. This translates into CASSLSRGRGYTF. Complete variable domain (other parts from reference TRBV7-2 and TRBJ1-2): GAGVSQSPSNKVTEKGKDVELRCDPISGHTALYWYRQSLGQGLEFLIYFQGNSAPDKSGLPSDRFSAERTGGSVSTLTIQRTQQEDSAVYLCASSLSRGRGYTFGSGTRLTVV.

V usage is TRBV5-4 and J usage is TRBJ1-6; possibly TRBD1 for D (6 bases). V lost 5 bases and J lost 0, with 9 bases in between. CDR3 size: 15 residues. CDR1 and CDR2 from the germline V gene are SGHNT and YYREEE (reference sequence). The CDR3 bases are TGTGCCAGCAGTTTACAGGGCTCCTATAATTCACCCCTCCACTTT. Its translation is CASSLQGSYNSPLHF.

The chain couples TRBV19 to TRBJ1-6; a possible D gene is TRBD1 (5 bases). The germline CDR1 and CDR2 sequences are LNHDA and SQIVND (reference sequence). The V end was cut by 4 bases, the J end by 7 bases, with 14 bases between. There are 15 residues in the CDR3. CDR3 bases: TGTGCCAGTAGTAACTCCGGGACTGTAAATTCACCCCTCCACTTT. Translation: CASSNSGTVNSPLHF.

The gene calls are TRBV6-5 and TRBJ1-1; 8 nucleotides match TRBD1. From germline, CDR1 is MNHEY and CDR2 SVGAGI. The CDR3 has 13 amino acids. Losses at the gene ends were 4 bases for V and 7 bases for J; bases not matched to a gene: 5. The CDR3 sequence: CASSSDRGSEAFF. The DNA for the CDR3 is TGTGCCAGCAGTTCCGACAGGGGAAGTGAAGCTTTCTTT.

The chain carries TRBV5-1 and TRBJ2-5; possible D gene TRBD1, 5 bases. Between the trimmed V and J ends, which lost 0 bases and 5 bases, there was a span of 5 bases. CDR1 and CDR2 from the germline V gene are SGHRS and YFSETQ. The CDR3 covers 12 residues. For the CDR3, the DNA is TGCGCCAGCAGCTTGGAGGGGGAGACCCAGTACTTC. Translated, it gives CASSLEGETQYF.

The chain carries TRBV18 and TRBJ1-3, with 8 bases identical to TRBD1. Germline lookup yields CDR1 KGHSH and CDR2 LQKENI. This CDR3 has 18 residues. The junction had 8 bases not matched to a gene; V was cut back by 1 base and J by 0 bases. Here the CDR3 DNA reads TGTGCCAGCTCACCACTTCCCCCACAGGGGGGCTCTGGAAACACCATATATTTT. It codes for CASSPLPPQGGSGNTIYF.

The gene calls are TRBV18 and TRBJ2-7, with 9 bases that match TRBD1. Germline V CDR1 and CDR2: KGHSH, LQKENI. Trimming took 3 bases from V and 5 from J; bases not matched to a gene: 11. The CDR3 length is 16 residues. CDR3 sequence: CASSPLLGTGNNEQYF. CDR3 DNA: TGTGCCAGCTCACCGCTACTAGGGACAGGGAATAACGAGCAGTACTTC.

In DNA, the CDR3 is TGTGCCAGCTCACCCAGGGCGCAGGACACCGGGGAGCTGTTTTTT. It specifies CASSPRAQDTGELFF. The genes are TRBV18 and TRBJ2-2, with D possibly matching TRBD1 (5 bases). V was shortened by 3 bases and J by 3 bases, with 11 bases between the two germline ends. Germline CDR1 is KGHSH and CDR2 is LQKENI. The CDR3 is 15 amino acids. Full variable domain (outside the CDR3, taken from reference TRBV18 and TRBJ2-2): NAGVMQNPRHLVRRRGQEARLRCSPMKGHSHVYWYRQLPEEGLKFMVYLQKENIIDESGMPKERFSAEFPKEGPSILRIQQVVRGDSAAYFCASSPRAQDTGELFFGEGSRLTVL.

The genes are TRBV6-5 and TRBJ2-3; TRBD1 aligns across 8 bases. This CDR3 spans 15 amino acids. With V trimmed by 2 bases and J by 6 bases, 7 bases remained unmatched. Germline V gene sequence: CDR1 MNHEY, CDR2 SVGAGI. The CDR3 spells CASSYLDRVGDTQYF. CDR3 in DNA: TGTGCCAGCAGTTACCTGGACAGGGTGGGGGATACGCAGTATTTT.

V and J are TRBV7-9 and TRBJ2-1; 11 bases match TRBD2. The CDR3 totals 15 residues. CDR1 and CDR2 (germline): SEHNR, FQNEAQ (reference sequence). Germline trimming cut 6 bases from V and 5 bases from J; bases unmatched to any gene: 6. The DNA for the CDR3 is TGTGCCAGCAGACGGGGACTAGCGGAGAACAATGAGCAGTTCTTC. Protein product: CASRRGLAENNEQFF. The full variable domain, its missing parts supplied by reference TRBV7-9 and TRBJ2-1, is DTGVSQNPRHKITKRGQNVTFRCDPISEHNRLYWYRQTLGQGPEFLTYFQNEAQLEKSRLLSDRFSAERPKGSFSTLEIQRTEQGDSAMYLCASRRGLAENNEQFFGPGTRLTVL.

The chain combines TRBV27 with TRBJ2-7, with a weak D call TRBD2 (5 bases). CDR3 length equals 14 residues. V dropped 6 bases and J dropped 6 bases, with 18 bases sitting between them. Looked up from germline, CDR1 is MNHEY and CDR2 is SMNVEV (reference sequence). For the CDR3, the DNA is TGTGCCAGCAGGCACCGGACTTATTCTGCCGAGCAGTACTTC. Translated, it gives CASRHRTYSAEQYF.

The CDR3 DNA is TGTGCCAGCACCTCCTCTGTGAACACCGGGGAGCTGTTTTTT. This translates into CASTSSVNTGELFF. J is TRBJ2-2 and V is TRBV28, with D unresolved. V lost 7 bases, J lost 1 base, and 10 bases lay in between. The length of the CDR3 is 14 residues. Germline loops: CDR1 MDHEN, CDR2 SYDVKM.

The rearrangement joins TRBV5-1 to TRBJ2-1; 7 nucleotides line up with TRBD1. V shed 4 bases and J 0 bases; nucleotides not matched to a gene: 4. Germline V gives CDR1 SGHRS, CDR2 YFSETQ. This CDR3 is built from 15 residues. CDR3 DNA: TGCGCCAGCAGCCAGGACAGGCCCTCCTACAATGAGCAGTTCTTC. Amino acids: CASSQDRPSYNEQFF.

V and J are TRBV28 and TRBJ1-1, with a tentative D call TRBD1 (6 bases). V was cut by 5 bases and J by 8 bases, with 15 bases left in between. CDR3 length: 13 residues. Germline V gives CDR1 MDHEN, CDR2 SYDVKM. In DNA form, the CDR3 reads TGTGCCAGCAGTCCCGCTATGGGGGCCGAAGCTTTCTTT. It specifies CASSPAMGAEAFF.

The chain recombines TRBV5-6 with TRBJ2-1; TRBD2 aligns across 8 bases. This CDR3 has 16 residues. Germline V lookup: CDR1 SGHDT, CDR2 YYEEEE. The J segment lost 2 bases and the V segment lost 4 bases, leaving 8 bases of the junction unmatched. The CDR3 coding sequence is TGTGCCAGCAGCCGTATAGCGGGGCCCCCCTACAATGAGCAGTTCTTC. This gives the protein CASSRIAGPPYNEQFF.